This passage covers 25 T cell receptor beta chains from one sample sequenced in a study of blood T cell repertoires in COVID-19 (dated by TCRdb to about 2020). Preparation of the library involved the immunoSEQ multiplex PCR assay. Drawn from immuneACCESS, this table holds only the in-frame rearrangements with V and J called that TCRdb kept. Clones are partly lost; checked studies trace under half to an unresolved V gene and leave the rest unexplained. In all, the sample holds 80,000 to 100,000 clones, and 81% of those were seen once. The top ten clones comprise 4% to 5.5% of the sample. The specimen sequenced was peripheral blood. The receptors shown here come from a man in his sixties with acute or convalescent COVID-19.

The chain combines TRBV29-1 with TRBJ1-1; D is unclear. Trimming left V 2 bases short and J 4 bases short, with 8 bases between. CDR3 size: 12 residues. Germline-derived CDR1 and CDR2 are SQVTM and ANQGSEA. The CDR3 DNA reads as TGCAGCGTTGAATTACGTAGCACTGAAGCTTTCTTT. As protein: CSVELRSTEAFF.

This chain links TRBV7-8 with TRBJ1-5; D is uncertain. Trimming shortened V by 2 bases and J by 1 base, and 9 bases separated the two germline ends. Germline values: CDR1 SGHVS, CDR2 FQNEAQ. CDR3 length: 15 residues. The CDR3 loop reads CASSLRSQSNQPQHF. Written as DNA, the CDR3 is TGTGCCAGCAGCTTAAGGTCACAGAGCAATCAGCCCCAGCATTTT. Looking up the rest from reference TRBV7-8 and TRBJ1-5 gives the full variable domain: GAGVSQSPRYKVAKRGQDVALRCDPISGHVSLFWYQQALGQGPEFLTYFQNEAQLDKSGLPSDRFFAERPEGSVSTLKIQRTQQEDSAVYLCASSLRSQSNQPQHFGDGTRLSIL.

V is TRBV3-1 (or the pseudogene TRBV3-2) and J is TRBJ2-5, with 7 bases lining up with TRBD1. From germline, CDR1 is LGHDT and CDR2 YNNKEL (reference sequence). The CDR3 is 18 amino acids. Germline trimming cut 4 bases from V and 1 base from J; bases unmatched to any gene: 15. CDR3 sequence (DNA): TGTGCCAGCAGCCGCATCGACAGGGATCAACTGGGCCAAGAGACCCAGTACTTC. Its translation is CASSRIDRDQLGQETQYF.

Here the CDR3 DNA reads TGTGCCAGCAGCTTAATTGGACAGGGATCCTCTGGAAACACCATATATTTT. Its protein product is CASSLIGQGSSGNTIYF. The chain carries TRBV11-2 and TRBJ1-3, with 8 nucleotides matching TRBD1. V was clipped by 2 bases and J by 0 bases; unmatched bases: 6. The length of the CDR3 is 17 residues. CDR1 and CDR2 from the germline V gene are SGHAT and FQNNGV.

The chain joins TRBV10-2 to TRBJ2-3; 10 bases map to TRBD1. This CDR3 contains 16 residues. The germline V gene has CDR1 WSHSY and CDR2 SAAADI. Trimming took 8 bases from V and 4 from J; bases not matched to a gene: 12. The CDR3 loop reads CASSRSRQGAADTQYF. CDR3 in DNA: TGCGCCAGCTCCCGTTCGCGACAGGGGGCGGCAGATACGCAGTATTTT.

This CDR3 is CASSIDLGGDLAKNIQYF. The CDR3 nucleotides read TGTGCCAGTAGTATAGATCTGGGGGGAGACTTAGCCAAAAACATTCAGTACTTC. This chain links TRBV19 with TRBJ2-4; D might be TRBD2 (6 bases). This CDR3 has 18 residues. CDR1 is LNHDA, CDR2 SQIVND, per germline (reference sequence). The ends were cut back, 0 bases at V and 0 bases at J, with 15 bases in the middle.

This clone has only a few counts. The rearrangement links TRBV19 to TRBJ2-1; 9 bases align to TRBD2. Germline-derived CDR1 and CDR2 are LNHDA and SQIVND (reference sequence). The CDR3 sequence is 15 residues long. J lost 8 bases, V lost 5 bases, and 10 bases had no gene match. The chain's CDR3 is CASSSFSGSLYEQFF. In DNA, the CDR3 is TGTGCCAGTAGTTCATTTAGCGGGAGTCTCTATGAGCAGTTCTTC.

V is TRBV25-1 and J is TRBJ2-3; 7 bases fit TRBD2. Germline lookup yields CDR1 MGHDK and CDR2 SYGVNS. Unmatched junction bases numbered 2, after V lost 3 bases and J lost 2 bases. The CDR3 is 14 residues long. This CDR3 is CASSDRDYTDTQYF. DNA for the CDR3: TGTGCCAGCAGTGACCGGGACTACACAGATACGCAGTATTTT.

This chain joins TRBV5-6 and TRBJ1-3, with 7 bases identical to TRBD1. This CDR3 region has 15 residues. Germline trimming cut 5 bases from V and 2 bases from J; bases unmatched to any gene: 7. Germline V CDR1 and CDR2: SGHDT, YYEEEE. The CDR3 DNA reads TGTGCCAGCAGTACGACCGGACAGGCTGGAAACACCATATATTTT. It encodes CASSTTGQAGNTIYF.

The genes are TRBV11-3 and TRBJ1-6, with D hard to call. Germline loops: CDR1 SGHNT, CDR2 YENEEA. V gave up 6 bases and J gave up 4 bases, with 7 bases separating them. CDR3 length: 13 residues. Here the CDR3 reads CASSVHYNSPLHF. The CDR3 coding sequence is TGTGCCAGCAGTGTACATTATAATTCACCCCTCCACTTT.

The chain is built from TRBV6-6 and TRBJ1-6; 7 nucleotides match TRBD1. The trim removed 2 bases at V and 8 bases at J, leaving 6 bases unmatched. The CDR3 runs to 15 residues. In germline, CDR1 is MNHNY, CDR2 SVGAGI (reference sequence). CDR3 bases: TGTGCCAGCAGTTACACAGGGGTAGGGGATTCACCCCTCCACTTT. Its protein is CASSYTGVGDSPLHF.

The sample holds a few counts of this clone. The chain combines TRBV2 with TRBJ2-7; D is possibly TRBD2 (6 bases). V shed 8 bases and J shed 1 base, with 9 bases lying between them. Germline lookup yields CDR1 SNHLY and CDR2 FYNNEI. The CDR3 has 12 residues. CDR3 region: CASSGESYEQYF. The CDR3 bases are TGTGCCAGCTCGGGAGAATCCTACGAGCAGTACTTC.

CDR3 DNA: TGTGCCAGCCGGGGGACTAGCGGGATATCCCTCCCCGGGGAGCTGTTTTTT. This sequence encodes CASRGTSGISLPGELFF. The chain is built from TRBV3-1 (or the pseudogene TRBV3-2) and TRBJ2-2, with 13 bases aligning to TRBD2. This CDR3 is built from 17 residues. CDR1 and CDR2 (germline): LGHDT, YNNKEL (reference sequence). J was trimmed by 6 bases and V by 8 bases; bases with no gene match: 12.

The CDR3 nucleotides read TGTGCCTGGACAATTCATGGAGGGGGCGAGACCCAGTACTTC. The encoded protein is CAWTIHGGGETQYF. The chain has TRBV30 and TRBJ2-5, with a weak D call TRBD1 (7 bases). The CDR3 loop spans 14 amino acids. The V gene lost 4 bases and the J gene lost 5 bases, with 17 bases spanning the gap. Per the germline V gene, CDR1 is GTSNPN and CDR2 is SVGIG (reference sequence).

CDR3 sequence reads: CASKDQQGVNTEAFF. The CDR3 DNA is TGTGCCAGCAAGGACCAACAGGGGGTGAACACTGAAGCTTTCTTT. The chain is built from TRBV6-5 and TRBJ1-1, with 8 nucleotides matching TRBD1. Germline V gene sequence: CDR1 MNHEY, CDR2 SVGAGI. The CDR3 has 15 amino acids. With V trimmed by 7 bases and J by 0 bases, 7 bases remained unmatched.

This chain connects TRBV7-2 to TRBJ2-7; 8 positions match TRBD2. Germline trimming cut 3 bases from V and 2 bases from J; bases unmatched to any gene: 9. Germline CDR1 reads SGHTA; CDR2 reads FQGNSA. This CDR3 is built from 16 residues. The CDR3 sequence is CASSFTSGLGTYEQYF. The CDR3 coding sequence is TGTGCCAGCAGCTTTACTAGCGGTTTGGGGACCTACGAGCAGTACTTC. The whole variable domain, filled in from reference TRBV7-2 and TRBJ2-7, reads GAGVSQSPSNKVTEKGKDVELRCDPISGHTALYWYRQSLGQGLEFLIYFQGNSAPDKSGLPSDRFSAERTGGSVSTLTIQRTQQEDSAVYLCASSFTSGLGTYEQYFGPGTRLTVT.

The CDR3 bases are TGTGCCAGCGGCGGACAGGGTATTTTTTCACCCCTCCACTTT. Its protein is CASGGQGIFSPLHF. This chain uses TRBV7-2 with TRBJ1-6; 8 bases line up with TRBD1. This CDR3 has 14 amino acids. Losses at the gene ends were 8 bases for V and 9 bases for J; bases not matched to a gene: 9. CDR1 is SGHTA, CDR2 FQGNSA, per germline.

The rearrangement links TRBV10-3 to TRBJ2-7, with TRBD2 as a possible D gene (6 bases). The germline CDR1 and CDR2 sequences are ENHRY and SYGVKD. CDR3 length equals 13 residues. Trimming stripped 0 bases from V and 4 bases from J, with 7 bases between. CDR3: CAISESEGYEQYF. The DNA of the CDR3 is TGTGCCATCAGTGAGTCGGAGGGGTACGAGCAGTACTTC.

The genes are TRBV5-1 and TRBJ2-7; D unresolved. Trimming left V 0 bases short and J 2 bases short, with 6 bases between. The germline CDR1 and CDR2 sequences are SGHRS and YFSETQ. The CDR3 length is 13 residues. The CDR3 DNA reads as TGCGCCAGCAGCTTGGGAGGTCCCTACGAGCAGTACTTC. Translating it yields CASSLGGPYEQYF.

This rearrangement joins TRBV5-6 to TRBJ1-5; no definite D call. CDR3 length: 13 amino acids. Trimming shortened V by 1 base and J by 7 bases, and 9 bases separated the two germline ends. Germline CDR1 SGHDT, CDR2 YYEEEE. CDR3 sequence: CASSLSSDQPQHF. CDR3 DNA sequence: TGTGCCAGCAGCTTGTCTAGTGACCAGCCCCAGCATTTT.

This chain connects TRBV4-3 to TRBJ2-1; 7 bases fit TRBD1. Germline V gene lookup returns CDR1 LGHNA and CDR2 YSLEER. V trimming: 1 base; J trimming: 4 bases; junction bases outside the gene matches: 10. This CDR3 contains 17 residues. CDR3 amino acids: CASSQGLGDRFYNEQFF. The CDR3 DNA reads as TGCGCCAGCAGCCAAGGTTTGGGGGACAGATTTTACAATGAGCAGTTCTTC.

The CDR3 region is CASTGTVNEQYF. CDR3 in DNA: TGTGCCAGTACCGGGACAGTGAACGAGCAGTACTTC. The chain uses TRBV19 and TRBJ2-7, with 7 nucleotides matching TRBD1. The germline V gene has CDR1 LNHDA and CDR2 SQIVND (reference sequence). V lost 7 bases, J lost 5 bases, and 5 bases stayed unmatched. The CDR3 length is 12 residues.

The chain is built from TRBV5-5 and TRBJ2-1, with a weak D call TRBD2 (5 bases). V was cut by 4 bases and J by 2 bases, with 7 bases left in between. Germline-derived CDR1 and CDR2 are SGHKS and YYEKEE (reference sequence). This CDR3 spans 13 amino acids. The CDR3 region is CASSLAPYNEQFF. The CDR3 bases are TGTGCCAGCAGCCTAGCCCCCTACAATGAGCAGTTCTTC.

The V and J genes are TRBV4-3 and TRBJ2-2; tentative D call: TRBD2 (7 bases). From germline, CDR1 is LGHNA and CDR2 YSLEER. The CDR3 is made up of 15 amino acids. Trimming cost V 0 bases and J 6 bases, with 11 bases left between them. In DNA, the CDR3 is TGCGCCAGCAGCCAAGATCGGGGGGCCCCCGGGGAGCTGTTTTTT. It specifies CASSQDRGAPGELFF.

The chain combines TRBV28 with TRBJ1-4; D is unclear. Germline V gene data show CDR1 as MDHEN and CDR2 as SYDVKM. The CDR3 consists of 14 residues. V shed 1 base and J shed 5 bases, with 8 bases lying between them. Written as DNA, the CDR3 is TGTGCCAGCAGTTTATTAGGCGGGAATGAAAAACTGTTTTTT. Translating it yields CASSLLGGNEKLFF. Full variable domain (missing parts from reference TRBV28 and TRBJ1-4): DVKVTQSSRYLVKRTGEKVFLECVQDMDHENMFWYRQDPGLGLRLIYFSYDVKMKEKGDIPEGYSVSREKKERFSLILESASTNQTSMYLCASSLLGGNEKLFFGSGTQLSVL.